The 8 T cell receptor beta chains listed next were all sequenced from one sample in a study of T cell responses to AZD1222 COVID-19 vaccine. Sequencing was performed with immunoSEQ multiplex PCR; in TCRdb, only in-frame clones are kept and a portion is missing. The repertoire has around 100,000 clones, 80% to 90% of them found once; the top ten carry 3% to 3.5%. The sequencing used peripheral blood, collected on day 0 of AZD1222 vaccination. The receptors originated from an adult in good health.

The chain combines TRBV27 with TRBJ2-2; D is ambiguous. Germline V gene data show CDR1 as MNHEY and CDR2 as SMNVEV (reference sequence). Between the trimmed V and J ends, which lost 6 bases and 3 bases, there was a span of 11 bases. CDR3 size: 14 residues. The CDR3: CASRIHQDTGELFF. The CDR3 DNA is TGTGCCAGCAGAATTCATCAGGACACCGGGGAGCTGTTTTTT.

V gene TRBV18 combines with J gene TRBJ1-2; the D is unclear. Looked up from germline, CDR1 is KGHSH and CDR2 is LQKENI. This CDR3 is built from 15 residues. V shed 3 bases and J shed 7 bases, with 18 bases lying between them. The CDR3 is CASSPSEHSSFGYTF. In DNA form, the CDR3 reads TGTGCCAGCTCACCCTCCGAACACAGTTCCTTTGGCTACACCTTC.

This chain connects TRBV5-5 to TRBJ1-2; no firm D call. Trimming pared 0 bases from V and 0 bases from J, leaving 9 bases between. Germline values: CDR1 SGHKS, CDR2 YYEKEE (reference sequence). The CDR3 totals 15 residues. DNA for the CDR3: TGTGCCAGCAGCTTGGTTCCAGGAGCTAACTATGGCTACACCTTC. Amino acids: CASSLVPGANYGYTF.

The chain carries TRBV7-2 and TRBJ1-6; D is unresolved. With 5 bases removed from V and 0 bases from J, the gap between germline ends came to 14 bases. The CDR3 sequence is 17 residues long. Germline V gene data show CDR1 as SGHTA and CDR2 as FQGNSA. CDR3 sequence: CASSPILTSSYNSPLHF. In nucleotides, the CDR3 is TGTGCCAGCAGCCCGATTCTGACGAGCTCCTATAATTCACCCCTCCACTTT.

The genes are TRBV30 and TRBJ1-4; D is uncertain. V was shortened by 3 bases and J by 3 bases, with 8 bases between the two germline ends. The CDR3 totals 13 residues. Germline values: CDR1 GTSNPN, CDR2 SVGIG (reference sequence). As DNA, the CDR3 is TGTGCCTGGAGGAACGCACCTAATGAAAAACTGTTTTTT. Its translation is CAWRNAPNEKLFF.

The chain uses TRBV28 and TRBJ1-1; D possibly corresponds to TRBD1 (5 bases). The V gene's germline CDR1 is MDHEN and CDR2 SYDVKM. V was clipped by 3 bases and J by 4 bases, with 6 bases between them. This CDR3 region has 12 residues. In nucleotides, the CDR3 is TGTGCCAGCAGTTTGGGGACCACTGAAGCTTTCTTT. The encoded protein is CASSLGTTEAFF.

This chain uses TRBV12-3 or TRBV12-4 with TRBJ1-1, with D hard to call. The CDR3 loop spans 13 amino acids. V shed 6 bases and J shed 6 bases, with 14 bases lying between them. Here the CDR3 reads CASRPRVVAEAFF. The DNA of the CDR3 is TGTGCCAGCAGGCCCCGGGTCGTGGCTGAAGCTTTCTTT.

This chain connects TRBV5-4 to TRBJ1-2, with D possibly being TRBD1 (6 bases). V was trimmed by 1 base and J by 5 bases, leaving 12 bases between them. Germline CDR1 reads SGHNT; CDR2 reads YYREEE (reference sequence). This CDR3 is built from 14 residues. The CDR3 is CASSLMGARYGYTF. CDR3 DNA: TGTGCCAGCAGCTTGATGGGGGCAAGGTATGGCTACACCTTC.